This T cell receptor beta chain was sequenced in a study of blood T cells in healthy people across ages. Study context: About one barcoded beta molecule was captured per two T cells (by template switching). Study-wide results and limits: CMV infection status of these donors was not known. When one million T cells were used, diversity estimates were thought to be underestimates.

A note on this clonotype: The target antigen is unknown.

Combining a sample-barcoded 5' primer with a J-beta primer mix, a second PCR ran for roughly 6 to 12 cycles. All cDNA molecules were each tagged by a template-switch adaptor with 12 random nucleotides. TCRdb re-called the 5' RACE reads with MiXCR, one entry per CDR3 protein. The sample has fewer than 900,000 distinct CDR3 sequences; around 36% are singletons. The germline V gene has CDR1 DFQATT and CDR2 SNEGSKA (reference sequence). The V and J ends lost 0 bases and 1 base respectively, with 9 bases between them. The CDR3 consists of 14 residues. The chain uses TRBV20-1 and TRBJ1-1, with D possibly matching TRBD1 (5 bases). This clonotype originated in a young man in good health. Material: blood. Written as DNA, the CDR3 is TGCAGTGCTAGAGAGGGACGGTCGAACACTGAAGCTTTCTTT. Residues: CSAREGRSNTEAFF.